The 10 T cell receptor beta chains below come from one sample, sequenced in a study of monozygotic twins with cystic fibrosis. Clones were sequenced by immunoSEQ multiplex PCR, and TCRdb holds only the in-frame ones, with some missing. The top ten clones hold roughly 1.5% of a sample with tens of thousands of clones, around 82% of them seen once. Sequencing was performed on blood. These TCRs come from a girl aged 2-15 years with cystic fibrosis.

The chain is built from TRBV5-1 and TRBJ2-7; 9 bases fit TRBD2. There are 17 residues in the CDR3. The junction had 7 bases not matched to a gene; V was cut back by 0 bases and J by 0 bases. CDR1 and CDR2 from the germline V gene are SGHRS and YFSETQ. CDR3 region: CASSLADLAGSSYEQYF. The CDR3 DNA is TGCGCCAGCAGCTTGGCTGATCTAGCGGGGAGCTCCTACGAGCAGTACTTC.

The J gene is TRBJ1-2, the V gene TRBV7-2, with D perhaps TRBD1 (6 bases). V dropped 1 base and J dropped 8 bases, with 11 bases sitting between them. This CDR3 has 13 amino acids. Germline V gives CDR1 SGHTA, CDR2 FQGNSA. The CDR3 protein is CASSLGWGRGYTF. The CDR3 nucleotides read TGTGCCAGCAGCTTAGGTTGGGGGCGAGGCTACACCTTC.

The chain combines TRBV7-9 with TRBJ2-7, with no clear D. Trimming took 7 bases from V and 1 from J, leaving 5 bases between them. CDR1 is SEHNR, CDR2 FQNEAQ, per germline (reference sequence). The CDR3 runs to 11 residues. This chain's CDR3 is CASTDSYEQYF. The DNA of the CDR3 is TGTGCCAGCACAGATTCCTACGAGCAGTACTTC. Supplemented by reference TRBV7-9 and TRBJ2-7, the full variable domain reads DTGVSQNPRHKITKRGQNVTFRCDPISEHNRLYWYRQTLGQGPEFLTYFQNEAQLEKSRLLSDRFSAERPKGSFSTLEIQRTEQGDSAMYLCASTDSYEQYFGPGTRLTVT.

CDR3 coding DNA: TGTGCCAGCACCCCCCTGGGGGCAGGGTCCTACAATGAGCAGTTCTTC. Its protein is CASTPLGAGSYNEQFF. This rearrangement joins TRBV9 to TRBJ2-1; D perhaps matches TRBD1 (6 bases). The V end was cut by 6 bases, the J end by 1 base, with 17 bases between. CDR3 length equals 16 residues. The germline CDR1 and CDR2 sequences are SGDLS and YYNGEE.

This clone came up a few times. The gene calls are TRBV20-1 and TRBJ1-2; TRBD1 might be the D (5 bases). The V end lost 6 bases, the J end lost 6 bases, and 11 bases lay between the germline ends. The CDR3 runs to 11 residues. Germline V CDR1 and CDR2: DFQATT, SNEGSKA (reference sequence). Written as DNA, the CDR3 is TGCAGTGCCCTACGGGGGAATGGCTACACCTTC. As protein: CSALRGNGYTF.

CDR3 in amino acids: CASSRSVSYEQYF. The CDR3 bases are TGTGCCAGTAGTCGCTCCGTCTCCTACGAGCAGTACTTC. The chain has TRBV19 and TRBJ2-7, with D uncertain. The CDR3 runs 13 residues. V gave up 5 bases and J gave up 0 bases, with 8 bases separating them. Germline lookup yields CDR1 LNHDA and CDR2 SQIVND (reference sequence).

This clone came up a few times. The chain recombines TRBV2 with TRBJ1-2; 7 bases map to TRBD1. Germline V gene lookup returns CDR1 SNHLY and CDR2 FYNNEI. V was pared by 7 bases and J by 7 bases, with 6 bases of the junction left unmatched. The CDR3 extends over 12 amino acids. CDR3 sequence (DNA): TGTGCCAGCATTGGACAGGTCGGTGGCTACACCTTC. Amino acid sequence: CASIGQVGGYTF.

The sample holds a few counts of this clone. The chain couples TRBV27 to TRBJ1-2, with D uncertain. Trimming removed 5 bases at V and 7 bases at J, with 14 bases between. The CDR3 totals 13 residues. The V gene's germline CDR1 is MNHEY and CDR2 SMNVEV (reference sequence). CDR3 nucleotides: TGTGCCAGCAGTATCTGGTTGGGCGGTGGCTACACCTTC. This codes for CASSIWLGGGYTF.

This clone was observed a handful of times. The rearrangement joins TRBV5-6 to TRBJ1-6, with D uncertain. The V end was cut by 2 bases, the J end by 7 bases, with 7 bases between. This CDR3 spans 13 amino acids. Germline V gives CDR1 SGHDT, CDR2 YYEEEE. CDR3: CASSLPGNSPLHF. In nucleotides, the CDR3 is TGTGCCAGCAGCTTACCTGGGAATTCACCCCTCCACTTT.

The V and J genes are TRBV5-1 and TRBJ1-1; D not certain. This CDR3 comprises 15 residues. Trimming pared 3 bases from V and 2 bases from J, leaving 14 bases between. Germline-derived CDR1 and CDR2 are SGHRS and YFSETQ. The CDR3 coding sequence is TGCGCCAGCAGCTCTCTGTCTGGGCCCAACACTGAAGCTTTCTTT. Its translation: CASSSLSGPNTEAFF.